This passage covers 15 T cell receptor beta chains from one sample sequenced in a study of cytomegalovirus exposure and HLA in healthy donors. The PCR was carried out with 60 Vbeta primers and 13 Jbeta primers. Clones were sequenced by immunoSEQ multiplex PCR, and TCRdb holds only the in-frame ones, with some missing. Among about 130,000 clones listed, 70% to 85% were seen once. The sequenced sample was PBMCs. These receptors came from a woman in her sixties or seventies in good health and CMV-seropositive.

This chain connects TRBV19 to TRBJ1-2; D perhaps matches TRBD1 (5 bases). This CDR3 has 13 residues. V was pared by 3 bases and J by 7 bases, with 12 bases between. Germline values: CDR1 LNHDA, CDR2 SQIVND (reference sequence). CDR3 nucleotide sequence: TGTGCCAGTAGTATTCAGGGTCCGGGTGGCTACACCTTC. This codes for CASSIQGPGGYTF.

This chain joins TRBV27 and TRBJ1-2, with D unresolved. The germline V gene encodes CDR1 MNHEY and CDR2 SMNVEV (reference sequence). The CDR3 has 13 residues. V was pared by 3 bases and J by 1 base, with 6 bases between. The CDR3 region has the DNA TGTGCCAGCAGTTTTGACTTTAACTATGGCTACACCTTC. It yields the protein CASSFDFNYGYTF.

As for this clone: A junction end diverges from the germline sequence, so it may reflect a read error. The chain couples TRBV7-9 to TRBJ2-6; D gene unclear. This CDR3 comprises 16 residues. Germline-derived CDR1 and CDR2 are SEHNR and FQNEAQ (reference sequence). CDR3 loop: CSSRRIMSSGANVLTF. The DNA of the CDR3 is TGTTCCAGCAGGCGGATTATGTCCTCTGGGGCCAACGTCCTGACTTTC.

The CDR3 coding sequence is TGTGCCAGCAGCTTAGTATTGGGACAGCACAATGAGCAGTTCTTC. This encodes CASSLVLGQHNEQFF. The gene calls are TRBV7-9 and TRBJ2-1; 7 bases align to TRBD1. This CDR3 spans 15 amino acids. Germline CDR1 is SEHNR and CDR2 is FQNEAQ (reference sequence). V shed 1 base, J shed 5 bases, and the junction held 5 bases outside the gene matches.

This clone was detected a few times. J is TRBJ1-3 and V is TRBV10-1, with 7 bases aligning to TRBD1. V gave up 3 bases and J gave up 2 bases; unmatched junction bases: 1. CDR3 length: 14 residues. Germline assignment: CDR1 WNHNN and CDR2 SYGVQD (reference sequence). CDR3 in amino acids: CASSDQGAGNTIYF. The CDR3 DNA reads TGCGCCAGCAGTGATCAGGGGGCTGGAAACACCATATATTTT.

The J gene is TRBJ1-2, the V gene TRBV5-1; 11 bases line up with TRBD1. CDR1 and CDR2 (germline): SGHRS, YFSETQ. The CDR3 covers 16 residues. Losses at the gene ends were 3 bases for V and 1 base for J; bases not matched to a gene: 5. The CDR3 spells CASSWTGGRSNYGYTF. CDR3 sequence (DNA): TGCGCCAGCAGCTGGACAGGGGGCCGAAGTAACTATGGCTACACCTTC.

This chain uses TRBV10-2 with TRBJ1-2; D gene uncertain. Looked up from germline, CDR1 is WSHSY and CDR2 is SAAADI. CDR3 length: 14 residues. Between the trimmed V and J ends, which lost 5 bases and 5 bases, there was a span of 15 bases. CDR3 residues: CASSPGPGGYGYTF. CDR3 in DNA: TGCGCCAGCAGTCCTGGCCCCGGAGGGTATGGCTACACCTTC.

This sequence joins TRBV2 and TRBJ1-5; 7 bases are shared with TRBD1. This CDR3 region has 12 residues. V trimming: 10 bases; J trimming: 9 bases; junction bases outside the gene matches: 9. Germline V lookup: CDR1 SNHLY, CDR2 FYNNEI. The CDR3 DNA reads as TGTGCCACACAGGGGCTCCTTGGGCCCCAGCATTTT. Amino acids: CATQGLLGPQHF.

This rearrangement joins TRBV11-2 to TRBJ2-1, with 9 positions matching TRBD2. The CDR3 has 15 residues. Trimming removed 1 base from V and 8 bases from J; junction bases left unmatched: 6. CDR1 and CDR2 from the germline V gene are SGHAT and FQNNGV. DNA for the CDR3: TGTGCCAGCAGCTTAGCTGCGGGGGGGCCCCATGAGCAGTTCTTC. Amino acid sequence: CASSLAAGGPHEQFF.

The J gene is TRBJ1-1, the V gene TRBV11-1, with TRBD1 identical over 11 bases. Per germline, CDR1 SGHAT and CDR2 FQDESV (reference sequence). With V trimmed by 0 bases and J by 2 bases, 2 bases remained unmatched. CDR3 size: 16 residues. CDR3 nucleotides: TGTGCCAGCAGCTTAGCCGGACAGGGGGCCAACACTGAAGCTTTCTTT. Translation: CASSLAGQGANTEAFF.

The V gene is TRBV5-1, the J gene TRBJ1-2; maybe TRBD1 (6 bases). Between the trimmed V and J ends, which lost 1 base and 8 bases, there was a span of 15 bases. This CDR3 is 14 amino acids long. Germline CDR1 reads SGHRS; CDR2 reads YFSETQ. The CDR3: CASSLSSGTQGYTF. CDR3 sequence (DNA): TGCGCCAGCAGCTTGAGCTCCGGGACACAAGGCTACACCTTC.

This chain joins TRBV18 and TRBJ1-5; TRBD1 agrees at 10 bases. The CDR3 is 16 residues long. CDR1 is KGHSH and CDR2 is LQKENI in the germline V gene. Unmatched junction bases numbered 5, after V lost 0 bases and J lost 6 bases. The DNA of the CDR3 is TGTGCCAGCTCACCACCGGGGACAGGGGCGATTCAGCCCCAGCATTTT. Translated: CASSPPGTGAIQPQHF.

The rearrangement joins TRBV9 to TRBJ2-2; perhaps TRBD1 as D (6 bases). CDR1 is SGDLS and CDR2 is YYNGEE in the germline V gene. The length of the CDR3 is 17 residues. Trimming left V 1 base short and J 0 bases short, with 13 bases between. The CDR3 sequence is CASSVRTQGANTGELFF. CDR3 nucleotides: TGTGCCAGCAGCGTACGCACACAGGGCGCGAACACCGGGGAGCTGTTTTTT.

The V call is TRBV7-3, the J call TRBJ1-1; D is possibly TRBD1 (6 bases). The CDR3 runs to 14 residues. Germline-derived CDR1 and CDR2 are SGHTA and FQGTGA. V was trimmed by 4 bases and J by 1 base, leaving 10 bases between them. For the CDR3, the DNA is TGTGCCAGCAGCTCCGGACAGCCGAACACTGAAGCTTTCTTT. This translates into CASSSGQPNTEAFF.

The rearrangement uses TRBV5-1 and TRBJ2-7, with D possibly TRBD2 on 7 matching bases. Germline values: CDR1 SGHRS, CDR2 YFSETQ. There are 14 residues in the CDR3. Trimming left V 1 base short and J 6 bases short, with 14 bases between. CDR3 nucleotides: TGCGCCAGCAGCTTGTCGGGGGGCAAGGGCGAGCAGTACTTC. Translation gives CASSLSGGKGEQYF.